This T cell receptor beta chain was sequenced for a study of shared clonotypes between healthy human individuals. Study background: Donor ages ranged 18 to 49 years: a couple of women, a few men.

Per the germline V gene, CDR1 is SGHDN and CDR2 is FVKESK. V lost 1 base to trimming and J lost 5 bases; unmatched junction nucleotides: 4. The length of the CDR3 is 14 residues. Sequencing was performed with immunoSEQ multiplex PCR; in TCRdb, only in-frame clones are kept and a portion is missing. The table lists hundreds of thousands of clones, about 74% of them singletons. The rearrangement links TRBV14 to TRBJ2-7, with 8 bases aligning to TRBD2. The receptor comes from a woman aged 30 to 39 in good health. Sequenced input: memory CD4+ T cells sorted from blood. Subset denoted: CD45RA-negative fraction. The CDR3 DNA sequence: TGTGCCAGCAGCCAAGGCGGGAGGCACGACGAGCAGTACTTC. Translation: CASSQGGRHDEQYF. The complete variable domain, with remaining parts taken from reference TRBV14 and TRBJ2-7, reads EAGVTQFPSHSVIEKGQTVTLRCDPISGHDNLYWYRRVMGKEIKFLLHFVKESKQDESGMPNNRFLAERTGGTYSTLKVQPAELEDSGVYFCASSQGGRHDEQYFGPGTRLTVT.